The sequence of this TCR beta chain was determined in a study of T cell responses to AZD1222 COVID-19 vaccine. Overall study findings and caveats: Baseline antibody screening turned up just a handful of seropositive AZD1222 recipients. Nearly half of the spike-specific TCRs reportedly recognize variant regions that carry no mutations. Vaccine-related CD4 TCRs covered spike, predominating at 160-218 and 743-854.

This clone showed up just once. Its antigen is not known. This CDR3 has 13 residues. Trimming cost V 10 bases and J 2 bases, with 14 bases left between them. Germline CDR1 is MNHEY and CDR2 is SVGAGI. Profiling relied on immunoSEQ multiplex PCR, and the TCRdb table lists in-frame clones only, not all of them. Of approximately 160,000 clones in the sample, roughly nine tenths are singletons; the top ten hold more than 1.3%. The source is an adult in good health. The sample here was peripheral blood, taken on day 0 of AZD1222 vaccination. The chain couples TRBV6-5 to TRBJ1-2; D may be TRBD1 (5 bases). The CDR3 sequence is CATSLRDNYGYTF. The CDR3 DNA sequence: TGTGCCACCTCCCTCAGGGACAACTATGGCTACACCTTC.